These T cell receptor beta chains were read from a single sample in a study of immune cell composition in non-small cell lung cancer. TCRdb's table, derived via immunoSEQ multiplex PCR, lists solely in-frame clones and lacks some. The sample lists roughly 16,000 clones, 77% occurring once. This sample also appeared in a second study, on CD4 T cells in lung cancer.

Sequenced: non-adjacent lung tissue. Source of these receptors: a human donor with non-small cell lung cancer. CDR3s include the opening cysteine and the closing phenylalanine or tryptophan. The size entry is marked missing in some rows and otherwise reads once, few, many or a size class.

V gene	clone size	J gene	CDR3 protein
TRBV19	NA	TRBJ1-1	CASSTGPSTEAFF
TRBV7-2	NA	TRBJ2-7	CASSLQDGGAYEQYF
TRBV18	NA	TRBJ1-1	CASSARMGQGSRNTEAFF
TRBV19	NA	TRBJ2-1	CASSIDSTSGSTAYNEQFF
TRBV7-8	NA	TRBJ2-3	CASSLAWSSDTQYF
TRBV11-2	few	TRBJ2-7	CASSQVGDFYEQYF
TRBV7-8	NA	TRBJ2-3	CGTSGVIGTDTQYF
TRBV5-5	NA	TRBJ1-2	CASSQDWRGANYGYTF
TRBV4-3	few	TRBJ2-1	CASSLEGWDEQFF
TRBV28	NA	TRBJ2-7	CASSRPGPSPVEQYF
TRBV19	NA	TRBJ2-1	CASSIGGRGIHNEQFF
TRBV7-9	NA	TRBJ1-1	CASSQTGTENTEAFF
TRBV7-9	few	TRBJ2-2	CASNPKTGGFSGELFF
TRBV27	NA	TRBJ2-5	CASSQRGLEGETQYF
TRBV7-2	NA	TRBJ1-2	CASSLAPGRHGYTF
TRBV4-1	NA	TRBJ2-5	CASSQDAAGGLGTQYF
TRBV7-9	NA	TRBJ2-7	CASSLKGQGYEQYF
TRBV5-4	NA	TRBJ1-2	CASSFGGRDGYTF
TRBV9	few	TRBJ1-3	CASSVAVHSGNTIYF
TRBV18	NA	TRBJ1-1	CASSPEESVTEAFF
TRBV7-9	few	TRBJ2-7	CASSRGDTPYEQYF
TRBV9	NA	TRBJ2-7	CASSENSYEQYF
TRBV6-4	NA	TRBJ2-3	CASSGEGSQDTQYF
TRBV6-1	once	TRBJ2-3	CASSGTPAHITDTQYF
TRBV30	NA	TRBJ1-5	CAWSAVRSNQPQHF
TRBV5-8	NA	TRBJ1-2	CASSFPGQGYGYTF
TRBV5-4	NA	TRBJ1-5	CASSQDLAGRQPQHF
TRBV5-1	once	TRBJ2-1	CASSLAPQYNEQFF
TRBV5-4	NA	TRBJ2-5	CASSFIQETQYF
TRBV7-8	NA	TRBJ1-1	CASSLGGPSNTEAFF
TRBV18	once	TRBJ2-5	CASSNQETQYF
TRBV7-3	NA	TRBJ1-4	CAAKGTVNEKLFF
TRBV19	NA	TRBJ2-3	CASSPLGQGDRTDTQYF
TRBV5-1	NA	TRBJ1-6	CASSLEGFGSPLHF
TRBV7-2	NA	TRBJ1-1	CASSLGEGTEAFF
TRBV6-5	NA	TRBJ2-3	CASSTSGYSTDTQYF
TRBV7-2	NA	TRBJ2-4	CASSLAQPTHRAKNIQYF
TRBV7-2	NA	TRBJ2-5	CASSPQAGETQYF
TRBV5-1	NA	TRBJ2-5	CASSFGPAGGGQETQYF
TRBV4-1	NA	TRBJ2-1	CASSHLGLAGLRSSYNEQFF
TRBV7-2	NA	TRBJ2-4	CASSLDSRQSIQYF
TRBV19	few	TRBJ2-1	CASRVSSGSYNEQFF
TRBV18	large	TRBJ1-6	CASSPSGPINSPLHF
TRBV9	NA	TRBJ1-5	CASSVEGGPQHF
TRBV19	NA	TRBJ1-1	CASSIGQNTEAFF
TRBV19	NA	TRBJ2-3	CASQTGGLEDTQYF
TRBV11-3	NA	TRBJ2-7	CASSLVATDHLSYEQYF
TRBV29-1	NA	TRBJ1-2	CSVLVIYGYTF
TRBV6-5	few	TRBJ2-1	CASTLIESEQFF
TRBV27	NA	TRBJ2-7	CASSSRDRSSYEQYF
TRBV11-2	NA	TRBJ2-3	CASSLSAGGSGQYF
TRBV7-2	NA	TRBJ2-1	CASSLAGRRGYNEQFF
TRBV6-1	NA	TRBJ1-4	CASSETGLKLFF
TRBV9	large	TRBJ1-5	CASSVGGGTDNQPQHF
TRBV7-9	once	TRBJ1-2	CASSEQGLGGYTF
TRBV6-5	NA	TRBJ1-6	CASSFRDPQPLHF
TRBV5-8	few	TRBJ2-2	CASSRRTSGGLGELFF